The subject of this entry is one TCR beta chain. The antigen it binds to is not known. No base qualities exist here, and no much larger clone lies one base off it. These data come from a study of Ad26.COV2.S vaccination and SARS-CoV-2 variants (dated by TCRdb to the early 2020s). About the study as a whole: Donors in the vaccine arm were drawn from COV1001, a phase I-IIa trial of Ad26.COV2.S in healthy adults that was multicentre, randomized, double-blind and placebo-controlled. TCRbeta repertoire sequencing was used to assess the specificity and breadth of SARS-CoV-2-reactive T cell receptors after Ad26.COV2.S vaccination. A total of 32 samples were included in the TCR-sequenced set, comprising around 20 Ad26.COV2.S vaccine recipients, 5 placebo recipients and 8 SARS-CoV-2 convalescent individuals. Trial participants were randomized into five groups of five: low-dose or high-dose Ad26.COV2.S given once or twice, or placebo on both occasions. Dosing of Ad26.COV2.S was intramuscular, at either 5x10^10 or 1x10^11 viral particles, delivered as one shot or as two shots spaced 56 days apart. Throughout the experiments and outcome assessment, investigators stayed blinded to trial group allocation.

What the research found in general, with its limitations: Non-spike TCR breadth was comparable between vaccine and placebo recipients, consistent with the vaccine containing only spike. The authors noted that the TCR breadth and depth analyses may have underestimated total T cell responses. After vaccination, substantial breadth of spike-specific CD8+ and CD4+ T cell responses was reported. Higher spike-specific TCR breadth was observed in Ad26.COV2.S recipients than in placebo recipients (P = 0.0014). Comparing responses between vaccine doses or regimens was not something the study was powered to do.

TCRbeta CDR3 regions were sequenced with the immunoSEQ Assay. After extraction, genomic DNA underwent amplification by bias-controlled multiplex PCR, followed by high-throughput sequencing. In the source study's methods: To quantify the absolute abundance of every unique TCRbeta CDR3 region, sequences were collapsed and filtered. T cell fraction was estimated by normalization of TCRbeta template counts to usable DNA, with usable DNA being measured through amplification of reference genes present in all nucleated cells. Repertoire TCRs were annotated as SARS-CoV-2-specific by exact matching of V gene, CDR3 amino acid sequence and J gene to a known reactive TCR set. MIRA supplied the reference SARS-CoV-2 TCR set, which was filtered for enrichment in COVID-19-positive ImmuneCODE repertoires so that public or cross-reactive TCRs were removed. Using the MIRA antigens, annotated TCRs were further analysed by specific ORF or by position within an ORF. Breadth was defined as annotated unique rearrangements over total unique productive rearrangements; depth was the summed frequency of those rearrangements. Group comparisons of TCR breadth used two-sided Wilcoxon rank-sum tests. TCRdb mirrors the immuneACCESS table, restricted to in-frame sequences. Some clones are absent from its copies; in checked studies, under half trace to an unresolved V gene, and the reason for the others is unknown. The D gene and trimming were derived from the DNA, and the V and J assignments and clone size from that table. Recorded for this sample are approximately 400,000 clones; 83% of them occurred a single time. In total, the top ten clones hold about 8% of the sample.

Deletion took 3 bases off V and 6 bases off J, with a span of 18 bases between the germline ends. CDR1 is given as SGHAT and CDR2 as FQNNGV, both from the germline V gene. Including the terminal cysteine and phenylalanine, the CDR3 comprises 16 residues. The DNA shown is the 48-base CDR3, in frame from base 1. The treatment or condition label here, explained by the study, means: approximately 18 received Ad26.COV2.S at low or high dose, single or two shots; a few received placebo; per-sample allocation not given. For vaccine and placebo recipients, the sequenced repertoires came from samples collected on day 63 after the first injection. Cohort 1b enrolled some 25 adults aged 18-55 years at a single site in Boston, USA, between 29 July and 7 August 2020. Ad26.COV2.S was a replication-incompetent adenovirus type 26 vector expressing a prefusion-stabilized SARS-CoV-2 spike protein from the original Wuhan strain.

Recombination joined TRBV11-2 with TRBJ2-4; the D gene is tentatively TRBD1 or TRBD2, each matching 5 bases. Sequenced here: peripheral blood, sampled in a trial of Ad26.COV2.S vaccine versus placebo. This receptor was identified in a person between 18 and 65 years old who received the Ad26.COV2.S COVID-19 vaccine or a placebo. The DNA is as follows: TGTGCCAGCAGCTTTCAGGGACGGGCCCGGGGAAACATTCAGTACTTC. Its protein reads: CASSFQGRARGNIQYF.